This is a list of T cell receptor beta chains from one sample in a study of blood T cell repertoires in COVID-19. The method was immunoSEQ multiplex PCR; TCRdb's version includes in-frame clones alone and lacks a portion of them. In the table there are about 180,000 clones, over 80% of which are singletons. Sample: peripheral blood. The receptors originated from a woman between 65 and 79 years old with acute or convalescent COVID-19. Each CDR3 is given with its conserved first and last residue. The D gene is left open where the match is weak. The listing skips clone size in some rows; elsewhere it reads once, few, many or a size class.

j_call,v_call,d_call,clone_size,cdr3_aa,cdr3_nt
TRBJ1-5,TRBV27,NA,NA,CASRLTTPHQPQHF,TGTGCCAGCAGACTTACCACTCCACATCAGCCCCAGCATTTT
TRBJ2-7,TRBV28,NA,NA,CASSFSNNEQYF,TGTGCCAGCAGTTTCAGTAACAACGAGCAGTACTTC
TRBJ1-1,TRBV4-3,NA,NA,CASSQVSRGDTEAFF,TGCGCCAGCAGCCAAGTATCCAGGGGTGACACTGAAGCTTTCTTT
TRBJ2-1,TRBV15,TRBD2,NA,CATRGTPGLAQSSYNEQFF,TGTGCCACCAGAGGTACACCGGGACTAGCCCAGAGCTCCTACAATGAGCAGTTCTTC
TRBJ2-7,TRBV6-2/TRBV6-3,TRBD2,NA,CASTPLAGVSEQYF,TGTGCCAGCACCCCACTAGCGGGAGTAAGTGAGCAGTACTTC
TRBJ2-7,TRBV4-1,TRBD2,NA,CASSQAPGLAFYEQYF,TGCGCCAGCAGCCAAGCCCCGGGACTAGCGTTCTACGAGCAGTACTTC
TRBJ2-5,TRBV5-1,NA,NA,CASSLGVEETQYF,TGCGCCAGCAGCTTGGGAGTTGAAGAGACCCAGTACTTC
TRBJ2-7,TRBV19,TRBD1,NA,CASNSGTANYEQYF,TGTGCCAGTAACTCCGGGACAGCGAACTACGAGCAGTACTTC
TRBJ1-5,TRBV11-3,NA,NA,CASSLQRAGQPQHF,TGTGCCAGCAGCTTGCAGAGGGCTGGACAGCCCCAGCATTTT
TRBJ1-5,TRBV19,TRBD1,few,CASSDRASNQPQHF,TGTGCCAGTAGTGACAGGGCGAGCAATCAGCCCCAGCATTTT
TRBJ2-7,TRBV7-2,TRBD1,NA,CASSYHAGTGRGEQYF,TGTGCCAGCAGCTACCACGCCGGGACAGGAAGAGGGGAGCAGTACTTC
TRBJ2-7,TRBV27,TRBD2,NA,CASSIAGGLTNSYEQYF,TGTGCCAGCAGTATAGCGGGAGGACTCACGAACTCCTACGAGCAGTACTTC
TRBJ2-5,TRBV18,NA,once,CASSPQGLQETQYF,TGTGCCAGCTCACCACAGGGGCTCCAAGAGACCCAGTACTTC
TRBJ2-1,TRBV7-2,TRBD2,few,CASRLAGVYNEQFF,TGTGCCAGCCGCCTAGCGGGAGTCTACAATGAGCAGTTCTTC
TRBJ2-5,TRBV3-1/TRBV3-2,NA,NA,CASSQDGTGWQETQYF,TGTGCCAGCAGCCAAGACGGTACAGGGTGGCAAGAGACCCAGTACTTC
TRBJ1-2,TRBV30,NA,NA,CAWTAGNDYGYTF,TGTGCCTGGACCGCAGGGAATGACTATGGCTACACCTTC
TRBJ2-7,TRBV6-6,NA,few,CASSYSLRYEQYF,TGTGCCAGCAGTTACTCCTTGCGCTACGAGCAGTACTTC
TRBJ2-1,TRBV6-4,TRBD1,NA,CASSPGTGLEQFF,TGTGCCAGCAGTCCCGGGACAGGGTTGGAGCAGTTCTTC
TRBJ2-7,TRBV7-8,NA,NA,CASSGRDSPTAGNEQYF,TGTGCCAGCAGCGGCCGGGACTCTCCCACTGCGGGAAACGAGCAGTACTTC
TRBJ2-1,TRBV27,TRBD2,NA,CASSPSTSGGHNEQFF,TGTGCCAGCAGTCCGTCGACTAGCGGGGGACACAATGAGCAGTTCTTC
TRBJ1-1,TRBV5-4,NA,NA,CASSLVGVGNTEAFF,TGTGCCAGCAGCTTGGTAGGGGTTGGGAACACTGAAGCTTTCTTT
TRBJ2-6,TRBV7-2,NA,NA,CASSYRQTGANVLTF,TGTGCCAGCAGCTACAGACAGACTGGGGCCAACGTCCTGACTTTC
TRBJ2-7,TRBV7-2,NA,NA,CASGGTSYEQYF,TGTGCCAGCGGCGGGACCTCCTACGAGCAGTACTTC
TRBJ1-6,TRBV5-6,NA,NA,CASRGRVNSPLHF,TGTGCCAGCAGGGGCAGGGTTAATTCACCCCTCCACTTT
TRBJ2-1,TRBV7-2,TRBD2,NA,CASSLASGEGYNEQFF,TGTGCCAGCAGCCTCGCTAGCGGGGAGGGGTACAATGAGCAGTTCTTC
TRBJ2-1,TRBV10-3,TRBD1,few,CAISESRGGRLNEQFF,TGTGCCATCAGTGAGTCGAGAGGGGGCCGGTTGAATGAGCAGTTCTTC
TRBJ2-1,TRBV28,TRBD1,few,CASRGTGSRSYNEQFF,TGTGCCAGCAGGGGGACAGGGAGCCGATCCTACAATGAGCAGTTCTTC
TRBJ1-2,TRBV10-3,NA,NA,CAISEASYGYTF,TGTGCCATCAGCGAAGCATCCTATGGCTACACCTTC
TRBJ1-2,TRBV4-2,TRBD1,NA,CASSQALSGTGVPYGYTF,TGTGCCAGCAGCCAAGCCCTCTCGGGGACAGGGGTACCCTATGGCTACACCTTC
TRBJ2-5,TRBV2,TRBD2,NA,CASSEKGLAGETQYF,TGTGCCAGCAGTGAAAAGGGACTAGCAGGAGAGACCCAGTACTTC
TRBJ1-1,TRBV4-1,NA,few,CASSGPGGRNEAFF,TGCGCCAGCAGCGGCCCCGGGGGGCGAAATGAAGCTTTCTTT
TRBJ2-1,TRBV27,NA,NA,CASQKVRGHEQFF,TGTGCCAGCCAAAAAGTAAGAGGTCATGAGCAGTTCTTC
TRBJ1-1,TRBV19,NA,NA,CATGILDTEAFF,TGTGCCACCGGGATTCTGGACACTGAAGCTTTCTTT
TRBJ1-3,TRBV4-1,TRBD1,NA,CASSLDFWEQGAGNTIYF,TGCGCCAGCAGCCTTGATTTTTGGGAACAGGGGGCTGGAAACACCATATATTTT
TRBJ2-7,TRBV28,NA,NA,CASSGGHDEQYF,TGTGCCAGCAGTGGAGGGCATGACGAGCAGTACTTC
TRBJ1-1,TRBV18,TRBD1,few,CASSPPGTVWNTEAFF,TGTGCCAGCTCACCACCTGGGACAGTTTGGAACACTGAAGCTTTCTTT
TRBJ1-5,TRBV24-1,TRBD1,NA,CATSDPGTGEYQPQHF,TGTGCCACCAGTGACCCCGGGACAGGGGAGTATCAGCCCCAGCATTTT
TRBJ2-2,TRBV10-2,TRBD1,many,CASSDGTDRGTGELFF,TGCGCCAGCAGCGATGGGACGGACAGGGGCACCGGGGAGCTGTTTTTT
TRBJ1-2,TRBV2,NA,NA,CASSVSRGMGRPRQSYYGYTF,TGTGCCAGCAGTGTATCTAGGGGGATGGGCAGACCTCGGCAATCCTACTATGGCTACACCTTC